Shown below are 12 T cell receptor beta chains from a single sample sequenced in a study of OX40 agonist ivuxolimab in advanced cancers. Measured with immunoSEQ multiplex PCR; TCRdb has only the in-frame clones, and not every one. The data contain about 15,000 clones, around nine tenths of them singletons. Here the sequenced sample was CD4+ or CD8+ T cells sorted from blood, taken in a trial of the OX40 agonist ivuxolimab. The receptors were sampled from an adult with an advanced solid tumor such as melanoma, head and neck, liver or kidney cancer.

V gene TRBV5-1 combines with J gene TRBJ1-2; possible D gene TRBD1, 5 bases. Germline CDR1 is SGHRS and CDR2 is YFSETQ. This CDR3 is 15 amino acids long. V gave up 0 bases and J gave up 3 bases, with 12 bases separating them. The CDR3 DNA reads as TGCGCCAGCAGCTTGGAAGAAGGGGCTCACTATGGCTACACCTTC. This sequence encodes CASSLEEGAHYGYTF.

This rearrangement joins TRBV6-5 to TRBJ2-7; D possibly corresponds to TRBD2 (5 bases). With 0 bases removed from V and 1 base from J, the gap between germline ends came to 10 bases. The germline V gene encodes CDR1 MNHEY and CDR2 SVGAGI. CDR3 size: 15 residues. The CDR3 DNA is TGTGCCAGCAGTTACTCTAGCGACCGATCCTACGAGCAGTACTTC. Translating gives CASSYSSDRSYEQYF.

The V gene is TRBV2, the J gene TRBJ2-3; either TRBD1 or TRBD2 may supply D (5 bases each). Trimming removed 8 bases from V and 8 bases from J, with 17 bases in between. Germline lookup yields CDR1 SNHLY and CDR2 FYNNEI. The CDR3 length is 13 residues. The CDR3 coding sequence is TGTGCCAGCTCCCCGGGGCCAGCAAGTACGCAGTATTTT. It yields the protein CASSPGPASTQYF.

The V and J genes are TRBV30 and TRBJ2-4; unclear D gene. There are 14 residues in the CDR3. Germline CDR1 GTSNPN, CDR2 SVGIG (reference sequence). The V gene lost 2 bases and the J gene lost 0 bases, with 8 bases spanning the gap. CDR3 protein: CAWSQELAKNIQYF. In DNA form, the CDR3 reads TGTGCCTGGAGTCAGGAACTAGCCAAAAACATTCAGTACTTC. The full variable domain, rest sourced from reference TRBV30 and TRBJ2-4, is SQTIHQWPATLVQPVGSPLSLECTVEGTSNPNLYWYRQAAGRGLQLLFYSVGIGQISSEVPQNLSASRPQDRQFILSSKKLLLSDSGFYLCAWSQELAKNIQYFGAGTRLSVL.

This chain joins TRBV5-1 and TRBJ2-2; tentatively, D is TRBD2 (6 bases). The V gene's germline CDR1 is SGHRS and CDR2 YFSETQ. The length of the CDR3 is 14 residues. V was cut by 4 bases and J by 6 bases, with 13 bases left in between. The CDR3 DNA reads as TGCGCCAGCAGCCAGACTAGGGGAGCCGGGGAGCTGTTTTTT. Translating gives CASSQTRGAGELFF. Using reference TRBV5-1 and TRBJ2-2 for the parts outside the CDR3, the full variable domain is KAGVTQTPRYLIKTRGQQVTLSCSPISGHRSVSWYQQTPGQGLQFLFEYFSETQRNKGNFPGRFSGRQFSNSRSEMNVSTLELGDSALYLCASSQTRGAGELFFGEGSRLTVL.

The rearrangement joins TRBV5-1 to TRBJ1-4; TRBD1 might be the D (6 bases). The germline V gene has CDR1 SGHRS and CDR2 YFSETQ. The CDR3 covers 15 residues. The V end lost 0 bases, the J end lost 8 bases, and 14 bases lay between the germline ends. CDR3 coding DNA: TGCGCCAGCAGCTTGGCACAGGGCCGAGGGGAAAAACTGTTTTTT. It translates to CASSLAQGRGEKLFF.

The J gene is TRBJ1-2, the V gene TRBV4-2; D gene ambiguous. Trimming pared 1 base from V and 1 base from J, leaving 10 bases between. The CDR3 is 15 amino acids. From germline, CDR1 is LGHNA and CDR2 YNFKEQ. The CDR3 is CASSQGAGINYGYTF. CDR3 sequence (DNA): TGTGCCAGCAGCCAAGGGGCGGGAATTAACTATGGCTACACCTTC.

The gene calls are TRBV11-1 and TRBJ1-6; D not resolved. The V and J ends lost 2 bases and 7 bases respectively, with 6 bases between them. The CDR3 totals 13 residues. Germline V gene sequence: CDR1 SGHAT, CDR2 FQDESV (reference sequence). The CDR3 loop is CASSLIVNSPLHF. CDR3 nucleotide sequence: TGTGCCAGCAGCTTAATCGTGAATTCACCCCTCCACTTT.

A single count supports this clone. V gene TRBV5-1 combines with J gene TRBJ1-1; TRBD1 is a possible D gene (5 bases). CDR1 is SGHRS and CDR2 is YFSETQ in the germline V gene. Trimming removed 1 base at V and 8 bases at J, with 9 bases between. The CDR3 length is 12 residues. In nucleotides, the CDR3 is TGCGCCAGCAGCTTGTCAGGGACCGAAGCTTTCTTT. The encoded protein is CASSLSGTEAFF.

V and J are TRBV6-1 and TRBJ1-4; D unclear. CDR3 length: 14 residues. Germline V CDR1 and CDR2: MNHNS, SASEGT. The V end was cut by 4 bases, the J end by 4 bases, with 10 bases between. The CDR3 bases are TGTGCCAGCAGTGTGGCGAACATTAATGAAAAACTGTTTTTT. Translating gives CASSVANINEKLFF.

Worth noting for this clone: A read error may account for a junction end that differs from germline. V is TRBV10-3 and J is TRBJ2-6; D gene uncertain. This CDR3 has 13 amino acids. Germline V gene data show CDR1 as ENHRY and CDR2 as SYGVKD. The CDR3 nucleotides read TGTGCCATCAGTGAGTCTGAGGCCAACGTCCTGACTTTC. Amino acids: CAISESEANVLTF.

The chain is built from TRBV7-2 and TRBJ2-7; D gene ambiguous. Germline CDR1 reads SGHTA; CDR2 reads FQGNSA. This CDR3 is built from 14 residues. Trimming shortened V by 2 bases and J by 1 base, and 9 bases separated the two germline ends. The CDR3 DNA reads as TGTGCCAGCAGCTTAACGGCCAGGTCCTACGAGCAGTACTTC. Its translation is CASSLTARSYEQYF.